This T cell receptor (beta chain) derives from a study of CD8 T cells in ankylosing spondylitis. Trimming took 5 bases from V and 7 from J, leaving 25 bases between them. Germline CDR1 and CDR2: SGHRS and YFSETQ. The CDR3 is 16 amino acids. Libraries for TCR beta were made by quantitative 5'-RACE with molecular barcodes. TCRdb reprocessed the 5' RACE reads with MiXCR, giving one entry per CDR3 protein. The data contain roughly 97,000 distinct CDR3 sequences, about 8.3% of them singletons. This clonotype occurred many times. Its specificity is unknown. General study results and limits: Significant enrichment of disease-linked clones was reported in matched ankylosing spondylitis synovial fluid. Ankylosing spondylitis blood appeared to carry a characteristic TCR beta motif of several highly homologous variants. Certain motif variants had earlier appeared in reactive arthritis synovial fluid and blood.

The sample was blood, either unsorted or a sorted T cell fraction (not recorded which). This receptor was taken from a male donor with ankylosing spondylitis or in good health (not recorded which). The chain recombines TRBV5-1 with TRBJ2-7; D is undetermined. The CDR3 protein is CASRVLPEDLYREQYF. CDR3 DNA sequence: TGCGCCAGCAGGGTCCTCCCCGAGGATCTTTATCGGGAGCAGTACTTC.